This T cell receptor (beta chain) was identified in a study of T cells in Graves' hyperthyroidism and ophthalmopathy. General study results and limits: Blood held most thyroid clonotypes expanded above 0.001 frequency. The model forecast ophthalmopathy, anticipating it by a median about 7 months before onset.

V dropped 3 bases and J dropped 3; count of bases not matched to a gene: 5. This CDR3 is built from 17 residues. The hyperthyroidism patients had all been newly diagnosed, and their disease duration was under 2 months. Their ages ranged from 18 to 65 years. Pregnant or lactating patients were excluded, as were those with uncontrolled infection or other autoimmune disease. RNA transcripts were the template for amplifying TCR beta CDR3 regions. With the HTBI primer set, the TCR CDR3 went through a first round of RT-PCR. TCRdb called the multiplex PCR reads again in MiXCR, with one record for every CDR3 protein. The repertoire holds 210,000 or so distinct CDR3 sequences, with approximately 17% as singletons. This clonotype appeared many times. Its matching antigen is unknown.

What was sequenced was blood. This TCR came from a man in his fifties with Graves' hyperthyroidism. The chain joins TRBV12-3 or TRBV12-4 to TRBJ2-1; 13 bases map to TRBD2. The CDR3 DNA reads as TGTGCCAGCAGTTTTGGACTAGCGGGAGTAAGCTACAATGAGCAGTTCTTC. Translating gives CASSFGLAGVSYNEQFF.